The clone carrying this T cell receptor beta chain was seen at least ten times. The sample is drawn from a study of blood T cell repertoires in COVID-19. Measured with immunoSEQ multiplex PCR; TCRdb has only the in-frame clones, and not every one. The sample yields about 200,000 clones, around 78% seen once. The CDR3 runs 15 residues. J gave up 2 bases and V 4 bases, and 5 bases lay outside the gene matches. Looked up from germline, CDR1 is SEHNR and CDR2 is FQNEAQ (reference sequence). The chain is built from TRBV7-9 and TRBJ2-1; TRBD1 agrees at 7 bases. The receptor was isolated from an elderly woman with active or convalescent COVID-19. Specimen: peripheral blood. DNA for the CDR3: TGTGCCAGCAGCTCTAAAGGGGGCACCTACAATGAGCAGTTCTTC. It codes for CASSSKGGTYNEQFF.